The text below deals with one T cell receptor (beta chain). Sequenced by immunoSEQ multiplex PCR; TCRdb stores in-frame clones only, minus some. This sample has about 2.4 million clones, with approximately 94% found just once. CDR1 is MNHEY and CDR2 is SMNVEV in the germline V gene (reference sequence). The CDR3 length is 18 residues. Deletions cut 1 base from V and 0 bases from J, with 13 bases between. This specimen belongs to a study of shared clonotypes between healthy human individuals. The chain combines TRBV27 with TRBJ2-6, with D possibly matching TRBD2 (6 bases). Sequenced: naive CD4+ T cells sorted from blood. Stated subset: CD45RA+ positively selected. The sequence was collected from a man between 18 and 35 years old in good health. This CDR3 is CASSLFGDSSSGANVLTF. DNA for the CDR3: TGTGCCAGCAGTTTATTCGGGGACTCCAGCTCTGGGGCCAACGTCCTGACTTTC.